The clone carrying this T cell receptor (beta chain) was picked up one time. Generated by immunoSEQ multiplex PCR, the TCRdb table keeps only in-frame clones and is missing some. The sample yields approximately 52,000 clones, roughly 87% seen once. These data are taken from a study of T cell responses to AZD1222 COVID-19 vaccine. There are 16 residues in the CDR3. The junction had 8 bases not matched to a gene; V was cut back by 7 bases and J by 2 bases. Germline CDR1 and CDR2: MDHEN and SYDVKM. The receptor was derived from an adult who received the AZD1222 COVID-19 vaccine. The rearrangement uses TRBV28 and TRBJ1-6, with 7 bases identical to TRBD1. Sample: peripheral blood, taken 28 days after the second AZD1222 dose. The CDR3 sequence: CASIPRGVAYNSPLHF. The CDR3, as DNA: TGTGCCAGCATACCCAGGGGGGTGGCCTATAATTCACCCCTCCACTTT.